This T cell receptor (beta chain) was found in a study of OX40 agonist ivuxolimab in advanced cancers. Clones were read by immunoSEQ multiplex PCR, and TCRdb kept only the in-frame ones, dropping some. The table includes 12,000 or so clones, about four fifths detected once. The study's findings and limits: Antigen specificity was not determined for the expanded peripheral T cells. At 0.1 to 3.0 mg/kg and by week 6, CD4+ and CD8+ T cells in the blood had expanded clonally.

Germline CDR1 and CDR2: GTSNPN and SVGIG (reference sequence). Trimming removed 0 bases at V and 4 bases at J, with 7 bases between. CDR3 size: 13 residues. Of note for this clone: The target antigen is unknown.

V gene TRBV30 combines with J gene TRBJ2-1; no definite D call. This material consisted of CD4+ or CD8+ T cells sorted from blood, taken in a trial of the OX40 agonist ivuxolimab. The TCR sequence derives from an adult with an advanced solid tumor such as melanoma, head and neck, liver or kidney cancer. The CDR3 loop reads CAWSVGSYNEQFF. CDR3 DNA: TGTGCCTGGAGTGTTGGCTCGTACAATGAGCAGTTCTTC.